Ten or more counts support the clone carrying this T cell receptor (beta chain). The target antigen is unknown. CDR1 is MGHRA, CDR2 YSYEKL, per germline. The CDR3 has 17 amino acids. V was trimmed by 0 bases and J by 10 bases, leaving 23 bases between them. TCR alpha and beta CDR3 regions were amplified from RNA using iRepertoire nested multiplex PCR. For one-step reverse transcription and amplification, roughly 95-400 ng of tissue mRNA or PBMC total RNA was used. One entry per CDR3 protein, called by TCRdb with MiXCR from the multiplex PCR reads. Of some 85,000 distinct CDR3 sequences in the sample, around 23% are singletons; the top ten hold about 6.7%. The data were obtained in a study of glioma-infiltrating T cells. Study findings and constraints: Gliomas, especially low-grade, showed above-expected tissue-blood divergence; non-neoplastic patients showed below.

The chain recombines TRBV4-1 with TRBJ2-3; D assignment may be TRBD1 or TRBD2 (6 bases each). Sequenced input: glioma tissue, nonneoplastic brain tissue, or PBMCs (not recorded which). The TCR sequence derives from a human donor with low-grade glioma or glioblastoma, undergoing nonglioma brain surgery, or in good health (not recorded which). The CDR3 is CASSQEVGARGSKAQYF. The CDR3 nucleotides are TGCGCCAGCAGCCAAGAAGTGGGGGCTCGGGGGAGTAAGGCGCAGTATTTT.